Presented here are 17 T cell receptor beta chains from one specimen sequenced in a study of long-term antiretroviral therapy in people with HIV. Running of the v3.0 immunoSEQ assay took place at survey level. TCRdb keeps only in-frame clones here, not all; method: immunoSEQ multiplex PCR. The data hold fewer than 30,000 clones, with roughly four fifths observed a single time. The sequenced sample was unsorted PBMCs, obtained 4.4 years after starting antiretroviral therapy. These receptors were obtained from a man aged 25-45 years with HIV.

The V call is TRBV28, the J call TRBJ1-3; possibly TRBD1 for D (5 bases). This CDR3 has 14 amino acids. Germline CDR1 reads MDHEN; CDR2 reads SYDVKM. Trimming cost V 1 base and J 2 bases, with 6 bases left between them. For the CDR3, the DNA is TGTGCCAGCAGTTTATCGGGGGCTGGAAACACCATATATTTT. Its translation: CASSLSGAGNTIYF.

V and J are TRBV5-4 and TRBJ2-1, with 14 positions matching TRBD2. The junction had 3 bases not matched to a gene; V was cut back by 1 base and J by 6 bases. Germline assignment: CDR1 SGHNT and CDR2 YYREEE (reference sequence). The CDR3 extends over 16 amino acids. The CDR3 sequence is CASSLRGLAGVNEQFF. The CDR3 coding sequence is TGTGCCAGCAGCTTGAGGGGACTAGCGGGAGTCAATGAGCAGTTCTTC.

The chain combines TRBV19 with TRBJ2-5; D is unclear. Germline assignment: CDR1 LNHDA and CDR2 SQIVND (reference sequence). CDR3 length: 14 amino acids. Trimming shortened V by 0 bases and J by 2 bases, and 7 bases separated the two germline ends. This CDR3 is CASSIDKAQETQYF. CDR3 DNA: TGTGCCAGTAGTATAGATAAAGCACAAGAGACCCAGTACTTC.

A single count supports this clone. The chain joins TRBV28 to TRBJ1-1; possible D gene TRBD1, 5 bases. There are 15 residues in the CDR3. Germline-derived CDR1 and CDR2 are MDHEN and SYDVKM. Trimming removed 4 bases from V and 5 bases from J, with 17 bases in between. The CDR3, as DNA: TGTGCCAGCAGTTCTACCAGGGTTGGGGAAACTGAAGCTTTCTTT. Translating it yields CASSSTRVGETEAFF.

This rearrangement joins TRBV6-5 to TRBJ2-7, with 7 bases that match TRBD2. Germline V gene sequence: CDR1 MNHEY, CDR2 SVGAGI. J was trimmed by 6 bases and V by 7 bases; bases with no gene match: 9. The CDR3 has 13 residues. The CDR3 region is CASNRQPGGEQYF. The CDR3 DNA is TGTGCCAGCAATAGGCAGCCGGGAGGCGAGCAGTACTTC.

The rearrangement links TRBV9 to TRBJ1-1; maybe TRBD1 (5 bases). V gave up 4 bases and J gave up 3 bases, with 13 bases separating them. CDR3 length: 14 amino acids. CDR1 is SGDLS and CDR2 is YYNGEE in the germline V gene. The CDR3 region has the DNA TGTGCCAGCAGCCCCGGGGGGACCCACACTGAAGCTTTCTTT. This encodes CASSPGGTHTEAFF.

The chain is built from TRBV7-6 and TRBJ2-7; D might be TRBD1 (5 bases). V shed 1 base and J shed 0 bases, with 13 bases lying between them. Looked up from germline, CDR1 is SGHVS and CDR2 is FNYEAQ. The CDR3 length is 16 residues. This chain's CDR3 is CASSLESDRNSYEQYF. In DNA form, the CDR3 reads TGTGCCAGCAGCTTAGAATCAGACAGAAACTCCTACGAGCAGTACTTC.

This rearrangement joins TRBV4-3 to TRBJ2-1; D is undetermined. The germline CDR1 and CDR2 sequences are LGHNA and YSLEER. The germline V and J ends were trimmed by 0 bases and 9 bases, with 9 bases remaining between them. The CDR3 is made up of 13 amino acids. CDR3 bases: TGCGCCAGCAGCCAAGATCACGGTGGTGAGCAGTTCTTC. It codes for CASSQDHGGEQFF.

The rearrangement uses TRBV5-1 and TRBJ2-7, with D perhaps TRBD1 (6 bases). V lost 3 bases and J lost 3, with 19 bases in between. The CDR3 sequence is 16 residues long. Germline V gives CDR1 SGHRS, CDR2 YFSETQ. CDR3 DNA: TGCGCCAGCAGCTGGAGTGTACAGGGTGACATCTACGAGCAGTACTTC. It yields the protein CASSWSVQGDIYEQYF.

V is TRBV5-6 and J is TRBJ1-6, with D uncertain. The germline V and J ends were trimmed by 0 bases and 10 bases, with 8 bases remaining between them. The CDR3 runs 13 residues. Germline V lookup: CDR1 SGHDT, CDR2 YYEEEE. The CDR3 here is CASSLGVGSPLHF. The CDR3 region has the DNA TGTGCCAGCAGCTTGGGGGTCGGGTCACCCCTCCACTTT.

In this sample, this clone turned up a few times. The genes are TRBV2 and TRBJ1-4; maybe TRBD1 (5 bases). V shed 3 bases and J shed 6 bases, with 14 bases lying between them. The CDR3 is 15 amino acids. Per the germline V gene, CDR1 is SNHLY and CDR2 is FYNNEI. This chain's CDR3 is CASSEVPRADEKLFF. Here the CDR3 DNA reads TGTGCCAGCAGTGAGGTGCCCAGGGCCGATGAAAAACTGTTTTTT.

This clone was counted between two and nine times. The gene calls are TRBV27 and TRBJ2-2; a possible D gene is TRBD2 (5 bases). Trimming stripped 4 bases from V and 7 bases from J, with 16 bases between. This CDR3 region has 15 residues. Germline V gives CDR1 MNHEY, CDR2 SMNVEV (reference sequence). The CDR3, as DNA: TGTGCCAGCAGTTCCCAGGCGAGGGATGTCGGGGAGCTGTTTTTT. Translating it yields CASSSQARDVGELFF.

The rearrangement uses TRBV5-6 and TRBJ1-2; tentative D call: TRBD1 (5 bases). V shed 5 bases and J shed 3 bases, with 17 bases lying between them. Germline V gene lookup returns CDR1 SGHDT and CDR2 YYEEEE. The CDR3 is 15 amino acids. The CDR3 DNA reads TGTGCCAGCAGAACTGGGGTACAGGCCCACTATGGCTACACCTTC. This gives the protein CASRTGVQAHYGYTF.

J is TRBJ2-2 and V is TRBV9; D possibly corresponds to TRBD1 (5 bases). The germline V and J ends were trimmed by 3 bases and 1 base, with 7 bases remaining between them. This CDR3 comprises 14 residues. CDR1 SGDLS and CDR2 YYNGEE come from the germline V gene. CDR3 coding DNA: TGTGCCAGCAGCGCGACAGTGAACACCGGGGAGCTGTTTTTT. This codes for CASSATVNTGELFF.

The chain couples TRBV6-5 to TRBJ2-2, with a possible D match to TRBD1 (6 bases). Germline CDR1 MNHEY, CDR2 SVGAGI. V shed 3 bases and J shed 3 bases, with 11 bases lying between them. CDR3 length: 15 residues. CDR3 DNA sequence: TGTGCCAGCAGTTATCCAGGGGCCGACACCGGGGAGCTGTTTTTT. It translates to CASSYPGADTGELFF.

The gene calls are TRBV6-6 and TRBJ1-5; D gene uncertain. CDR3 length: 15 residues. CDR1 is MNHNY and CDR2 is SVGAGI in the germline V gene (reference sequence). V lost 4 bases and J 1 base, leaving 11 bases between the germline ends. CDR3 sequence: CASSFFSGSNQPQHF. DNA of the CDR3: TGTGCCAGCAGTTTTTTCAGCGGGAGCAATCAGCCCCAGCATTTT.

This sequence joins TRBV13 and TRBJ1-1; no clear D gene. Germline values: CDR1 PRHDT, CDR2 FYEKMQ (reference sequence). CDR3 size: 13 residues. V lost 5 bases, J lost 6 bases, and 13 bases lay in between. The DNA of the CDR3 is TGTGCCAGCAGCGCCGGAGGGCAGCCTGAAGCTTTCTTT. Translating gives CASSAGGQPEAFF.